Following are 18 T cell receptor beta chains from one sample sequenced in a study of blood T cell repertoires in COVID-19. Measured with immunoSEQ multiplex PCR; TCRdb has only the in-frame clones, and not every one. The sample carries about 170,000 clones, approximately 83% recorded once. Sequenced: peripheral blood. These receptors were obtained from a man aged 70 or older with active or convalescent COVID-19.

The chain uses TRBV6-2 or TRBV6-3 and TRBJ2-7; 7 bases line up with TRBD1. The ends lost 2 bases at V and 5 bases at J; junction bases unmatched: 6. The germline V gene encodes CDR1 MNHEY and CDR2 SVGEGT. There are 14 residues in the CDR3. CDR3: CASSYTGQFHEQYF. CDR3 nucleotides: TGTGCCAGCAGTTACACGGGACAGTTCCACGAGCAGTACTTC.

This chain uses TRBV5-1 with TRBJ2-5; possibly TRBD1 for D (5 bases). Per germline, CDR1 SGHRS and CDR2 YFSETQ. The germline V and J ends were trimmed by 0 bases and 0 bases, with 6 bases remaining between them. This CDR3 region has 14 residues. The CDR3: CASSLGGNQETQYF. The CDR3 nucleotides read TGCGCCAGCAGCTTGGGGGGCAACCAAGAGACCCAGTACTTC.

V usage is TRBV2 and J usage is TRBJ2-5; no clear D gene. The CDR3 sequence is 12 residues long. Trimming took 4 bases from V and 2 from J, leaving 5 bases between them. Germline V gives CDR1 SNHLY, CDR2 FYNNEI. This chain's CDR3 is CASSARQETQYF. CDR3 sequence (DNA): TGTGCCAGCAGTGCCAGACAAGAGACCCAGTACTTC.

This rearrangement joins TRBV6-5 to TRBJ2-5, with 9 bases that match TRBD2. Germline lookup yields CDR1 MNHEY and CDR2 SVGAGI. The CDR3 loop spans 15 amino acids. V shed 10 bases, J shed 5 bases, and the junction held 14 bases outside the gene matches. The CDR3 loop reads CATRGSGGSWETQYF. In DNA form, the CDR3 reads TGTGCCACAAGGGGGAGCGGGGGGAGTTGGGAGACCCAGTACTTC.

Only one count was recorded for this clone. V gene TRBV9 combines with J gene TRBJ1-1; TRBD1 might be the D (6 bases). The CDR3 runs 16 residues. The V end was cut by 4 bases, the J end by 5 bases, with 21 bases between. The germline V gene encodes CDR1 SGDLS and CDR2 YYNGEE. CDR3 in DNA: TGTGCCAGCAGCCCCTCTAGGGGGGGCGCGGGGACTGAAGCTTTCTTT. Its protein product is CASSPSRGGAGTEAFF.

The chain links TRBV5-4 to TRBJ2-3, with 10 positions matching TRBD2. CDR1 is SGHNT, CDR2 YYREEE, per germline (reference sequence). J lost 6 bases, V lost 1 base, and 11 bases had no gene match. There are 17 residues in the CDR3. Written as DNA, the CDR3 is TGTGCCAGCAGCTTGCGGACTAGCGGAGCCCGGGGTGATACGCAGTATTTT. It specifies CASSLRTSGARGDTQYF.

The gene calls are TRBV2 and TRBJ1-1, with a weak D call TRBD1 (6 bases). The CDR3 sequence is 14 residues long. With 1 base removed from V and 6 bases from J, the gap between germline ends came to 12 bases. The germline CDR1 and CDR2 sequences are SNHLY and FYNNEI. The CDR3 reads CASSEVTGRAEAFF. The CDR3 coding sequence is TGTGCCAGCAGTGAAGTAACAGGGCGGGCTGAAGCTTTCTTT. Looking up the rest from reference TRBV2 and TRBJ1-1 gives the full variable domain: EPEVTQTPSHQVTQMGQEVILRCVPISNHLYFYWYRQILGQKVEFLVSFYNNEISEKSEIFDDQFSVERPDGSNFTLKIRSTKLEDSAMYFCASSEVTGRAEAFFGQGTRLTVV.

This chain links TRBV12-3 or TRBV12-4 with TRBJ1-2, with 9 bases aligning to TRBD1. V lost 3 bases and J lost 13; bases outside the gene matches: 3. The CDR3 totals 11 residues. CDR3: CASSLGDRVTF. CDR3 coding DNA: TGTGCCAGCAGTTTGGGGGACAGGGTCACCTTC.

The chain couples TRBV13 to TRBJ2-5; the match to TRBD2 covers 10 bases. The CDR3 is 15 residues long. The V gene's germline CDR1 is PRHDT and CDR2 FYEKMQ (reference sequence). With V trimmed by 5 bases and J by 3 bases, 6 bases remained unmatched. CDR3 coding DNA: TGTGCCAGCAGCCTCGAAGGACTAGCGGAAGAGACCCAGTACTTC. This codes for CASSLEGLAEETQYF.

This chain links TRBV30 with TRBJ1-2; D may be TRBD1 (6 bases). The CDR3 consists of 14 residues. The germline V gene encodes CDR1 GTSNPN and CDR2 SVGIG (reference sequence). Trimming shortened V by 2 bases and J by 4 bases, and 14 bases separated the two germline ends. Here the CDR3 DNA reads TGTGCCTGGAGTCCCCGGACAGCTACCTATGGCTACACCTTC. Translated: CAWSPRTATYGYTF. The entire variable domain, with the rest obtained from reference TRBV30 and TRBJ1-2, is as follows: SQTIHQWPATLVQPVGSPLSLECTVEGTSNPNLYWYRQAAGRGLQLLFYSVGIGQISSEVPQNLSASRPQDRQFILSSKKLLLSDSGFYLCAWSPRTATYGYTFGSGTRLTVV.

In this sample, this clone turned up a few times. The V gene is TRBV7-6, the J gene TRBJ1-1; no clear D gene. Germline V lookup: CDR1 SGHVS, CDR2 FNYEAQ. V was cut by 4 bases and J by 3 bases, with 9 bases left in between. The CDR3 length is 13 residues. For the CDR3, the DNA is TGTGCCAGCAGCTGGGGAGCGGACACTGAAGCTTTCTTT. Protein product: CASSWGADTEAFF.

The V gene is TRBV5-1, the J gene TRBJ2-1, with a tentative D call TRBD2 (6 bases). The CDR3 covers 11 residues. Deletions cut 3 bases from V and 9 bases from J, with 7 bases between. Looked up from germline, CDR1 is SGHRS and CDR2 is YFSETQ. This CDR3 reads CASSWGGEQFF. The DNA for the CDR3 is TGCGCCAGCAGCTGGGGAGGTGAGCAGTTCTTC.

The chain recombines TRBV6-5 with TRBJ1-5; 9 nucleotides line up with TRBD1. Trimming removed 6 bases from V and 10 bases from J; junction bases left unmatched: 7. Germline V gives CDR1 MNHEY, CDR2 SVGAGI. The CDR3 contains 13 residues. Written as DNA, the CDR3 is TGTGCCAGCAGCCCGGACAGGGGAAGACCCCAGCATTTT. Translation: CASSPDRGRPQHF.

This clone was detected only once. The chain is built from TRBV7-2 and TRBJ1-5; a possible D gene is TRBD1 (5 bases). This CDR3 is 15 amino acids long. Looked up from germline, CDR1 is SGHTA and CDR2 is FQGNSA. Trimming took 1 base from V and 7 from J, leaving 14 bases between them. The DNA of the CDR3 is TGTGCCAGCAGCTTAGTGGGGCAGGAAGACCAGCCCCAGCATTTT. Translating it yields CASSLVGQEDQPQHF.

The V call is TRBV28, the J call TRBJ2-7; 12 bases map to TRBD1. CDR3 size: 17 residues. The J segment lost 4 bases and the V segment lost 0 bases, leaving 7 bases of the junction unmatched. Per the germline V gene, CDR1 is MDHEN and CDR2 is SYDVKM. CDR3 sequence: CASSLWRGQGAAYEQYF. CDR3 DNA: TGTGCCAGCAGTTTATGGCGGGGACAGGGGGCGGCTTACGAGCAGTACTTC.

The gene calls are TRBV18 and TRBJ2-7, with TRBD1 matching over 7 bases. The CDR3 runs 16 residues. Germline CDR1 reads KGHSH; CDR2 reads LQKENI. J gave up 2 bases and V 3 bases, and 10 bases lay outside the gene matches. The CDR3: CASSPSPTGTAYEQYF. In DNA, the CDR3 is TGTGCCAGCTCACCCTCCCCAACCGGGACAGCCTACGAGCAGTACTTC. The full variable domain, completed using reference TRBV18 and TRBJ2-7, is NAGVMQNPRHLVRRRGQEARLRCSPMKGHSHVYWYRQLPEEGLKFMVYLQKENIIDESGMPKERFSAEFPKEGPSILRIQQVVRGDSAAYFCASSPSPTGTAYEQYFGPGTRLTVT.

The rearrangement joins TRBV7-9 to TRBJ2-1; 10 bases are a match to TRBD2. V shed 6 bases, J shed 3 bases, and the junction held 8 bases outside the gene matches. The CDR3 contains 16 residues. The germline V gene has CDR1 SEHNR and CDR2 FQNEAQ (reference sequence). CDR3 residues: CASSLTSGDFYNEQFF. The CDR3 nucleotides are TGTGCCAGCAGTCTTACTAGCGGGGACTTCTACAATGAGCAGTTCTTC.

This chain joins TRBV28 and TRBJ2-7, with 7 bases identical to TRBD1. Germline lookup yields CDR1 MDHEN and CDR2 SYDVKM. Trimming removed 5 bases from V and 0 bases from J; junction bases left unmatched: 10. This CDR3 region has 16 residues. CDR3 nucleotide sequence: TGTGCCAGCAGTGCCCGCCCGGGACAGCCCTCCTACGAGCAGTACTTC. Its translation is CASSARPGQPSYEQYF.